The clone carrying this T cell receptor (beta chain) was found many times. Its cognate antigen is unknown. CDR1 and CDR2 (germline): LGHNA, YSLEER. The CDR3 runs 15 residues. Deletions cut 0 bases from V and 0 bases from J, with 6 bases between. The data were taken from a study of CD8 T cells in ankylosing spondylitis. Making the TCR beta libraries involved quantitative 5'-RACE with molecular barcodes. MiXCR, run by TCRdb on the 5' RACE reads, gives a single entry per CDR3 protein. The table includes about 140,000 distinct CDR3 sequences, approximately 8.4% detected once. General study findings and limits: One TCR beta motif, made up of roughly eight highly homologous variants, appeared characteristic of ankylosing spondylitis blood. Disease-associated clones were reportedly significantly overrepresented in matched ankylosing spondylitis synovial fluid. Relatively rare in peripheral blood, disease-linked clones were also CD8+.

This sequence joins TRBV4-3 and TRBJ1-5; D call uncertain. The clonotype originates from a male donor with ankylosing spondylitis. The sequenced material came from synovial fluid, either unsorted or a sorted T cell fraction (not recorded which). CDR3 residues: CASSQEPISNQPQHF. The CDR3 nucleotides are TGCGCCAGCAGCCAAGAGCCGATTAGCAATCAGCCCCAGCATTTT.